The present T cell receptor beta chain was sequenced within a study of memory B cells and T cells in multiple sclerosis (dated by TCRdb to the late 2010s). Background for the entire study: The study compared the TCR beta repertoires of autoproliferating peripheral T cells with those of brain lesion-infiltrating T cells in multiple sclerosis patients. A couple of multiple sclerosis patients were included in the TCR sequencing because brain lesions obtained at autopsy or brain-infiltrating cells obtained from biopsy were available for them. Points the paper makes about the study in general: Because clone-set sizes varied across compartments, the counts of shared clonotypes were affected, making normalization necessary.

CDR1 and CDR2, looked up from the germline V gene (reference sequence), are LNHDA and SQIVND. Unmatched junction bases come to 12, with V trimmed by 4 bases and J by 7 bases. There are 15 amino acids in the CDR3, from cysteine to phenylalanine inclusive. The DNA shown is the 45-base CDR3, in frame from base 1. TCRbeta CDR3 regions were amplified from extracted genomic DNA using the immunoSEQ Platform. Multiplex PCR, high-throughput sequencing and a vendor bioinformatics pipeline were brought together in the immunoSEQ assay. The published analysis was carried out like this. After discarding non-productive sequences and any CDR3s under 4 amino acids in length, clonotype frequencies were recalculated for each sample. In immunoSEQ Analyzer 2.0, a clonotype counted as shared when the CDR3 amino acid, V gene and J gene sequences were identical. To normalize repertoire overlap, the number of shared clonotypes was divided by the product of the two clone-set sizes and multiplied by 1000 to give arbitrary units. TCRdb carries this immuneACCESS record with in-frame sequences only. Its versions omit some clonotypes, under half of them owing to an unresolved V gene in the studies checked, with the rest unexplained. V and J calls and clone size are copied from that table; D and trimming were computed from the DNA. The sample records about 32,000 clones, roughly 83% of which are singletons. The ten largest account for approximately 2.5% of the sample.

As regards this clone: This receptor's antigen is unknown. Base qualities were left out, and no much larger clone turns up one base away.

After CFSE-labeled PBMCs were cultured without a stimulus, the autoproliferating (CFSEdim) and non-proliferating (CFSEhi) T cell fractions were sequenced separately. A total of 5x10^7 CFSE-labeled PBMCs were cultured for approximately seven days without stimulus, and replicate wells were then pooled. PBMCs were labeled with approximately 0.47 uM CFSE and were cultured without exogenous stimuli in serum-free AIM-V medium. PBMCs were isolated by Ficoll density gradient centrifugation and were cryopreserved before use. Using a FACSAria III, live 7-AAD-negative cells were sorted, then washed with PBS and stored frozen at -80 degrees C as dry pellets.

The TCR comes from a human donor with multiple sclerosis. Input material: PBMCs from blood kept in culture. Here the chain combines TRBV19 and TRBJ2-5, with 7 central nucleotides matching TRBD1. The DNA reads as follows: TGTGCCAGTAGTACCAAGACGACAGGGTTACTGACCCAGTACTTC. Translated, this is CASSTKTTGLLTQYF.